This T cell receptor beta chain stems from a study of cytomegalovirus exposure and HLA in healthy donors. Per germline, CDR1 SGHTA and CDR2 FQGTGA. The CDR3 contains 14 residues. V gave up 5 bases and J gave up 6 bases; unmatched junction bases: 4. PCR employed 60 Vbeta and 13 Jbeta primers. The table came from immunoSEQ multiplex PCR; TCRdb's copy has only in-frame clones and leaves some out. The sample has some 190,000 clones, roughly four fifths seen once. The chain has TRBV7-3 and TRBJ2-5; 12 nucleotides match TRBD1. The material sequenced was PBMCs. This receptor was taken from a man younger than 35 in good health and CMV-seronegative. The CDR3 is CASSPGQGAQTQYF. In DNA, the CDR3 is TGTGCCAGCAGCCCGGGACAGGGGGCCCAGACCCAGTACTTC.